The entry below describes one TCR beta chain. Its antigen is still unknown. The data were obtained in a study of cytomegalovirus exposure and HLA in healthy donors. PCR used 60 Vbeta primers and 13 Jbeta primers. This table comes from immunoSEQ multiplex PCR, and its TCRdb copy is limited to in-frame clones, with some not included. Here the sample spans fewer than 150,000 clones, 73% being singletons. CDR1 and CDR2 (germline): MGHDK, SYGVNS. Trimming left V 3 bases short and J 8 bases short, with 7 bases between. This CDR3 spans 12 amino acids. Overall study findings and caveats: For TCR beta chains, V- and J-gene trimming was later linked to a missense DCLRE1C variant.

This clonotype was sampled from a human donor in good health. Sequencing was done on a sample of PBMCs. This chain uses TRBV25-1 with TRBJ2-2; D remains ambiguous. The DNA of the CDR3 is TGTGCCAGCAGTGAGTTCCAAGGGGAGCTGTTTTTT. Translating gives CASSEFQGELFF.